These 9 T cell receptor beta chains were sequenced from one sample in a study of OX40 agonist ivuxolimab in advanced cancers. The assay was immunoSEQ multiplex PCR, and TCRdb's table has in-frame clones only and misses some. The table lists approximately 130,000 clones, 90% of them singletons. Source: CD4+ or CD8+ T cells sorted from blood, taken in a trial of the OX40 agonist ivuxolimab. The receptors were gathered from an adult with an advanced solid tumor such as melanoma, head and neck, liver or kidney cancer.

The chain recombines TRBV6-1 with TRBJ2-3; 7 bases are shared with TRBD2. In germline, CDR1 is MNHNS, CDR2 SASEGT. CDR3 length: 14 amino acids. After removal of 5 bases from V and 4 bases from J, the junction contained 6 bases not matched to a gene. In DNA, the CDR3 is TGTGCCAGCAGTTCTGAGGGGAGGGCAGATACGCAGTATTTT. It encodes CASSSEGRADTQYF.

The V gene is TRBV19, the J gene TRBJ1-5; weak D call: TRBD1 (5 bases). The length of the CDR3 is 17 residues. V gave up 4 bases and J gave up 7 bases, with 23 bases separating them. Germline assignment: CDR1 LNHDA and CDR2 SQIVND (reference sequence). The CDR3 sequence is CASSKRSRDSQGQPQHF. For the CDR3, the DNA is TGTGCCAGTAGTAAGCGGAGCCGGGACTCACAAGGGCAGCCCCAGCATTTT.

This sequence joins TRBV6-5 and TRBJ2-3; a weak D match, TRBD1 (6 bases). Deletions cut 0 bases from V and 3 bases from J, with 13 bases between. The CDR3 is 16 residues long. Germline values: CDR1 MNHEY, CDR2 SVGAGI. The CDR3 bases are TGTGCCAGCAGTTACTCGCCTACAGGGCTTACAGATACGCAGTATTTT. This encodes CASSYSPTGLTDTQYF.

The rearrangement uses TRBV5-6 and TRBJ1-2; no definite D call. Trimming shortened V by 2 bases and J by 0 bases, and 11 bases separated the two germline ends. The CDR3 loop spans 15 amino acids. Per germline, CDR1 SGHDT and CDR2 YYEEEE. CDR3 amino acids: CASSFVDGANYGYTF. The CDR3 region has the DNA TGTGCCAGCAGCTTCGTCGACGGAGCTAACTATGGCTACACCTTC.

Here the CDR3 DNA reads TGTGCCAGCAGCTGGACTAGCGAAAACACCGGGGAGCTGTTTTTT. Protein product: CASSWTSENTGELFF. The V gene is TRBV6-5, the J gene TRBJ2-2, with 9 positions matching TRBD2. This CDR3 comprises 15 residues. CDR1 and CDR2 (germline): MNHEY, SVGAGI. With 6 bases clipped from V and 2 bases from J, the junction kept 4 bases outside the gene matches.

This clone came up once. This sequence joins TRBV2 and TRBJ2-5; D unresolved. Per the germline V gene, CDR1 is SNHLY and CDR2 is FYNNEI. This CDR3 comprises 12 residues. Trimming stripped 0 bases from V and 5 bases from J, with 4 bases between. The CDR3 is CASSEAQETQYF. The CDR3 DNA is TGTGCCAGCAGTGAAGCACAGGAGACCCAGTACTTC.

The chain recombines TRBV4-1 with TRBJ1-2; no clear D. V dropped 0 bases and J dropped 4 bases, with 3 bases sitting between them. From germline, CDR1 is MGHRA and CDR2 YSYEKL. This CDR3 comprises 12 residues. In DNA, the CDR3 is TGCGCCAGCAGCCAAGACCGCTATGGCTACACCTTC. This translates into CASSQDRYGYTF.

The chain recombines TRBV4-3 with TRBJ2-5, with D tentatively TRBD2 (5 bases). Germline CDR1 LGHNA, CDR2 YSLEER. The CDR3 spans 15 residues. The V end was cut by 4 bases, the J end by 5 bases, with 17 bases between. CDR3 coding DNA: TGCGCCAGCAGCCGAACAGTGGAGGCTGGCGAGACCCAGTACTTC. Its protein product is CASSRTVEAGETQYF.

The chain carries TRBV6-5 and TRBJ1-2; TRBD1 might be the D (6 bases). The germline V and J ends were trimmed by 7 bases and 4 bases, with 16 bases remaining between them. The CDR3 runs to 14 residues. Germline-derived CDR1 and CDR2 are MNHEY and SVGAGI. The CDR3 sequence is CASTKDRGGYGYTF. The CDR3 coding sequence is TGTGCCAGCACCAAAGACCGAGGGGGCTATGGCTACACCTTC.